The T cell receptor (beta chain) under discussion was sequenced for a study of cytomegalovirus exposure and HLA in healthy donors. General observations from the study: In vitro work confirmed that three CMV-associated chains recognize CMV antigens. The study designated about 180 TCR beta chains cytomegalovirus-associated. Rare TCR sequences dominated, though some public TCRs recurred in many donors.

Some clones are missing from TCRdb's copy, which holds only in-frame ones; the method was immunoSEQ multiplex PCR. The sample includes about 120,000 clones, approximately 86% seen only once; the top ten take nearly 4.5%. This clone was picked up one time. Its antigen is as yet unknown. This CDR3 has 15 amino acids. V was clipped by 11 bases and J by 5 bases, with 24 bases between them. CDR1 and CDR2 from the germline V gene are SNHLY and FYNNEI. The approximately 120-subject validation cohort, separate from the approximately 670-subject first cohort, included the donors. This TCR came from a young man in good health and CMV-seropositive. The rearrangement uses TRBV2 and TRBJ1-2, with D uncertain. The source material was PBMCs. The CDR3 DNA reads TGTGCCTGTCAGAGGGCGAACTATCCCTTATATGGCTACACCTTC. Translation gives CACQRANYPLYGYTF.